These 8 T cell receptor beta chains were all obtained from the same sample, sequenced in a study of blood T cells in healthy people across ages. Next came a second PCR, run for about 7 to 12 cycles, which used a sample-barcoded 5' primer along with a J-beta primer mix. One entry per CDR3 protein, called by TCRdb with MiXCR from the 5' RACE reads. The table lists about 800,000 distinct CDR3 sequences, 25% of them singletons, with under 4.5% in the top ten. The same specimen was also included in a second study, on T cells of mothers and their children.

What was sequenced was blood. The receptors derive from a boy aged 10-17 years in good health.

This clonotype showed up just a few times. The chain couples TRBV7-9 to TRBJ2-5, with TRBD1 matching 8 bases. V lost 5 bases and J lost 5; bases outside the gene matches: 16. Germline V gene lookup returns CDR1 SEHNR and CDR2 FQNEAQ (reference sequence). The CDR3 has 17 residues. DNA of the CDR3: TGTGCCAGCAGCCCTACGGACAGGGAATTTATTGGGGAGACCCAGTACTTC. As protein: CASSPTDREFIGETQYF.

The V gene is TRBV20-1, the J gene TRBJ2-5; the D is unclear. The CDR3 contains 11 residues. Trimming removed 6 bases at V and 3 bases at J, with 8 bases between. Germline CDR1 is DFQATT and CDR2 is SNEGSKA (reference sequence). Here the CDR3 DNA reads TGCAGTGCGGGCACTAAAGAGACCCAGTACTTC. Translation: CSAGTKETQYF.

The rearrangement uses TRBV6-5 and TRBJ2-1; D is uncertain. Trimming cost V 0 bases and J 4 bases, with 4 bases left between them. Germline CDR1 and CDR2: MNHEY and SVGAGI. The CDR3 covers 13 residues. The DNA of the CDR3 is TGTGCCAGCAGTTACTCGCGATACAATGAGCAGTTCTTC. This translates into CASSYSRYNEQFF.

V and J are TRBV4-1 and TRBJ1-1, with a possible D match to TRBD1 (5 bases). Trimming cost V 3 bases and J 0 bases, with 8 bases left between them. Germline loops: CDR1 MGHRA, CDR2 YSYEKL. This CDR3 is built from 14 residues. As DNA, the CDR3 is TGCGCCAGCAGCCAGGGACCGATGAACACTGAAGCTTTCTTT. Translated: CASSQGPMNTEAFF.

The chain couples TRBV12-3 or TRBV12-4 to TRBJ2-5; 7 bases match TRBD1. V dropped 4 bases and J dropped 1; count of bases not matched to a gene: 3. The CDR3 has 14 residues. This chain's CDR3 is CASSSGQFQETQYF. The CDR3 DNA reads TGTGCCAGCAGTTCGGGACAGTTCCAAGAGACCCAGTACTTC.

There are a few counts of this clonotype. The J gene is TRBJ2-7, the V gene TRBV10-3; tentatively, D is TRBD2 (5 bases). The V end lost 10 bases, the J end lost 1 base, and 14 bases lay between the germline ends. The germline CDR1 and CDR2 sequences are ENHRY and SYGVKD. This CDR3 spans 13 amino acids. DNA of the CDR3: TGTGCCACCCAAGCCGGGGTGTCCTACGAGCAGTACTTC. Protein sequence: CATQAGVSYEQYF.

The V gene is TRBV13, the J gene TRBJ2-5; D gene ambiguous. In germline, CDR1 is PRHDT, CDR2 FYEKMQ (reference sequence). The CDR3 totals 15 residues. Trimming removed 5 bases from V and 2 bases from J, with 15 bases in between. The chain's CDR3 is CASSRGGYEQETQYF. The CDR3 nucleotides are TGTGCCAGCAGCCGAGGCGGCTACGAACAAGAGACCCAGTACTTC. Supplemented by reference TRBV13 and TRBJ2-5, the full variable domain reads AAGVIQSPRHLIKEKRETATLKCYPIPRHDTVYWYQQGPGQDPQFLISFYEKMQSDKGSIPDRFSAQQFSDYHSELNMSSLELGDSALYFCASSRGGYEQETQYFGPGTRLLVL.

The rearrangement links TRBV20-1 to TRBJ2-7; 12 nucleotides line up with TRBD2. The ends lost 1 base at V and 3 bases at J; junction bases unmatched: 4. CDR1 DFQATT and CDR2 SNEGSKA come from the germline V gene (reference sequence). The CDR3 is 15 residues long. The DNA for the CDR3 is TGCAGTGCTAGAGGACTAGCGGGGGTCTACTACGAGCAGTACTTC. It yields the protein CSARGLAGVYYEQYF.